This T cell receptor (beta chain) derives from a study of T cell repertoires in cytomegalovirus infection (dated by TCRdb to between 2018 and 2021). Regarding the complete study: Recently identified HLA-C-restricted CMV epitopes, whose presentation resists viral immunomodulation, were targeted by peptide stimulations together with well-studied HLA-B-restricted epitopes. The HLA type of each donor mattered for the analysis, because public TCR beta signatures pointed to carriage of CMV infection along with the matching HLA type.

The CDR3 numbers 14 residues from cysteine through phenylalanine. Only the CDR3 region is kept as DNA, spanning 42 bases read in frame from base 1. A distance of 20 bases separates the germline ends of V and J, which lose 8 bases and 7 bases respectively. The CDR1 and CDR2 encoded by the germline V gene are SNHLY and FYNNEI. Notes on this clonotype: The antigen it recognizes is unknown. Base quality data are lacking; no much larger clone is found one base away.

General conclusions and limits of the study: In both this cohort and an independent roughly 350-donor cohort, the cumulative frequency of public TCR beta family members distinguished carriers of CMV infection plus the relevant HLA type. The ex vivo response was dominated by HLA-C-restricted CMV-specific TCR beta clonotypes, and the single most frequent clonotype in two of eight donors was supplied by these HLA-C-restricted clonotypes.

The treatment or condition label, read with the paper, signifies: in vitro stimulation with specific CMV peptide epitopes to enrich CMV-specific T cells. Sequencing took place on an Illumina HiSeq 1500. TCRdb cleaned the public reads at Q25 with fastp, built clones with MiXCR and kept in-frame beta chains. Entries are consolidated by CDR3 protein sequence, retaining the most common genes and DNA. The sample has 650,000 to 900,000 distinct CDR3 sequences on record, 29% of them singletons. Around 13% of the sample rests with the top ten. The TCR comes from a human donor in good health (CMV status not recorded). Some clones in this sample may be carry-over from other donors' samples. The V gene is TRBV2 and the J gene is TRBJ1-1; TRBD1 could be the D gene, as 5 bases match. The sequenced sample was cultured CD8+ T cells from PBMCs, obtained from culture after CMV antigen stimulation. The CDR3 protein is CASPGGFPRVEAFF. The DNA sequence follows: TGTGCCAGCCCGGGGGGGTTCCCGAGAGTTGAAGCTTTCTTT.